A selection of T cell receptor beta chains follows, all from one sample in a study of regulatory T cells in long-lasting Graves disease. TCRdb passed the multiplex PCR reads through MiXCR, listing each CDR3 protein once. The sample lists 400,000 to 650,000 distinct CDR3 sequences, around 16% occurring once. These records were also assigned to another study, of T cells in Graves' hyperthyroidism and ophthalmopathy.

Specimen: peripheral blood mononuclear cells (PBMCs), collected at new diagnosis, from a patient treated with antithyroid drugs. Receptors originate from a middle-aged woman with Graves disease. The CDR3 runs from the conserved cysteine through the conserved F or W. A D gene is named only where the DNA matches it firmly. Rows may omit the clone size; those that give it use once, few, many or a size class.

d_call j_call v_call clone_size cdr3_aa cdr3_nt
TRBD1 TRBJ1-2 TRBV18 few CASSQGQIAPNYGYTF TGTGCCAGCTCACAGGGACAGATAGCGCCTAACTATGGCTACACCTTC
- TRBJ2-1 TRBV20-1 few CSAREALFYNEQFF TGCAGTGCTAGAGAGGCCCTCTTCTACAATGAGCAGTTCTTC
- TRBJ2-2 TRBV18 - CASSTYVANTGELFF TGTGCCAGCTCAACCTACGTTGCGAACACCGGGGAGCTGTTTTTT
TRBD1 TRBJ1-2 TRBV30 many CAWSEQGVLGYTF TGTGCCTGGAGTGAACAGGGGGTTCTTGGCTACACCTTC
- TRBJ1-1 TRBV6-6 many CASSYSSGYGEAFF TGTGCCAGCAGTTACTCGAGCGGTTACGGTGAAGCTTTCTTT
- TRBJ2-1 TRBV5-1 many CASSTQYNEQFF TGCGCCAGCAGCACCCAGTACAATGAGCAGTTCTTC
- TRBJ2-1 TRBV19 - CASSQPYGAGYNEQFF TGTGCCAGTAGTCAACCCTACGGGGCAGGCTACAATGAGCAGTTCTTC
TRBD2 TRBJ2-7 TRBV7-9 - CASSSGGARYEQYF TGTGCCAGCAGCTCCGGGGGGGCGAGATACGAGCAGTACTTC
TRBD1 TRBJ2-3 TRBV18 many CASSTGQGDTDTQYF TGTGCCAGCTCAACGGGACAGGGGGACACAGATACGCAGTATTTT
- TRBJ1-2 TRBV6-1 few CASSGQMGGYTF TGTGCCAGCAGTGGACAAATGGGAGGCTACACCTTC
- TRBJ2-2 TRBV27 - CASSLGGGGELFF TGTGCCAGCAGTTTAGGGGGAGGTGGGGAGCTGTTTTTT
TRBD2 TRBJ2-3 TRBV6-1 many CASSPHTQLAGGSTDTQYF TGTGCCAGCAGTCCACACACCCAACTAGCGGGGGGGAGCACAGATACGCAGTATTTT
- TRBJ2-2 TRBV2 - CASNGGTSTGELFF TGTGCCAGCAACGGGGGAACGAGCACCGGGGAGCTGTTTTTT